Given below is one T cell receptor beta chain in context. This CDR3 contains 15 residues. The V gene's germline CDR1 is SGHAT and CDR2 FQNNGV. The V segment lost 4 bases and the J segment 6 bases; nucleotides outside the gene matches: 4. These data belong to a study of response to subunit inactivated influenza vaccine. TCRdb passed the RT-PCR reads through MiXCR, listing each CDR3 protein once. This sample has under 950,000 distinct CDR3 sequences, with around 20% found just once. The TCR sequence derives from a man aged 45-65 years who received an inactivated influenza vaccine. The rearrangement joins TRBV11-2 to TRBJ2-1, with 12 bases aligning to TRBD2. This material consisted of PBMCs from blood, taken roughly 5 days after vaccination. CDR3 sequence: CASSYTSGGRNEQFF. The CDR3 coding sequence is TGTGCCAGCAGCTACACTAGCGGGGGGCGCAATGAGCAGTTCTTC.